The sequence of this T cell receptor beta chain was determined in a study of CD8+CD57+ T cells in acquired aplastic anemia listed by TCRdb under 2018. Regarding the complete study: DNA extracted from sorted CD4+ and CD8+ cells had a mean of around 3 ug, with a range of roughly 0.18 to 27.4 ug. Summary of the overall study and its limitations: Roughly 30 CD8+ CDR3 sequences were found to be shared between patients and controls, but these sequences appeared to be highly expressed in patients and within the immunodominant clones of the patients. CD8+ Simpson's diversity did not differ significantly between patients and healthy controls (P=0.060).

Genomic DNA served as template for TCR beta VDJ combination and CDR3 sequence profiling. An Illumina HiSeq 2000 was the platform used for TCR repertoire sequencing. The authors' pipeline ran thus. TRBV/TRBJ rearrangement plots, CDR3 size and DJ length profiles, and Simpson's diversity index were used to evaluate the repertoires. The immunodominant clone was defined as the most abundant DNA sequence in deep sequencing data. CDR3 amino acid sequences were screened for sharing across subjects and compared with published repertoires and the VDJdb database. Using fastp trimming at Q25 and MiXCR clonotype assembly, TCRdb reanalyzed the public sequencing data and kept in-frame beta chains. Each CDR3 protein appears once, grouped with its most common genes and DNA. TCRdb's processing, not the authors', yielded these V and J calls. Here the sample has 200,000 or so distinct CDR3 sequences; 64% occur a single time. The ten biggest clones cover around 42% of the sample.

Via the germline V gene, CDR1 is SNHLY and CDR2 FYNNEI. V is shortened by 8 bases, J by 5 bases, and the region joining them spans 6 bases. From cysteine to phenylalanine, the CDR3 is 10 amino acids long. The DNA shown is the 30-base CDR3, in frame from base 1. The study deep-sequenced TCR repertoires of sorted CD4+ and CD8+ blood T cells from severe aplastic anemia patients and healthy subjects. Ficoll-Paque density gradient centrifugation was used to isolate peripheral blood mononuclear cells. Before DNA extraction, CD4+ and CD8+ T cells were sorted with FACS or magnetic beads. As to this clonotype: Its cognate antigen has yet to be identified. Per-nucleotide qualities are absent, and no much larger clonotype sits a single base away.

The specimen sequenced was sorted CD4+, CD8+, or CD8+CD57+ T cells (not recorded which) from PBMCs. The rearranged segments are TRBV2 and TRBJ1-2, with the identity of the D gene unclear. The source of this sequence is a human donor with severe aplastic anemia or a healthy control (not recorded which). The nucleotides are TGTGCCAGCCGCGAATATGGCTACACCTTC. This yields the protein CASREYGYTF.